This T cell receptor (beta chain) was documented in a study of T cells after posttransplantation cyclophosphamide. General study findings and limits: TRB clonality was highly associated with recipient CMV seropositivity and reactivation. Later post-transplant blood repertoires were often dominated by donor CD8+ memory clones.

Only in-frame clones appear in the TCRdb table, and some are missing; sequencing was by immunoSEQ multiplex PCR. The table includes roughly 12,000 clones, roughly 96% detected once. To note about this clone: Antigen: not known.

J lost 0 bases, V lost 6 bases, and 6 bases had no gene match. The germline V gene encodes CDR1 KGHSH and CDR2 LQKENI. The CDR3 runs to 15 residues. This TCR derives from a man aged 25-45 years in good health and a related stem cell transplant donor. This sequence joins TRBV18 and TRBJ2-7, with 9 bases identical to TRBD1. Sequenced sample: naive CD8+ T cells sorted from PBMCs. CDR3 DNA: TGTGCCAGCTCGCAAAAGGACAGGGGCTCCTACGAGCAGTACTTC. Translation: CASSQKDRGSYEQYF.